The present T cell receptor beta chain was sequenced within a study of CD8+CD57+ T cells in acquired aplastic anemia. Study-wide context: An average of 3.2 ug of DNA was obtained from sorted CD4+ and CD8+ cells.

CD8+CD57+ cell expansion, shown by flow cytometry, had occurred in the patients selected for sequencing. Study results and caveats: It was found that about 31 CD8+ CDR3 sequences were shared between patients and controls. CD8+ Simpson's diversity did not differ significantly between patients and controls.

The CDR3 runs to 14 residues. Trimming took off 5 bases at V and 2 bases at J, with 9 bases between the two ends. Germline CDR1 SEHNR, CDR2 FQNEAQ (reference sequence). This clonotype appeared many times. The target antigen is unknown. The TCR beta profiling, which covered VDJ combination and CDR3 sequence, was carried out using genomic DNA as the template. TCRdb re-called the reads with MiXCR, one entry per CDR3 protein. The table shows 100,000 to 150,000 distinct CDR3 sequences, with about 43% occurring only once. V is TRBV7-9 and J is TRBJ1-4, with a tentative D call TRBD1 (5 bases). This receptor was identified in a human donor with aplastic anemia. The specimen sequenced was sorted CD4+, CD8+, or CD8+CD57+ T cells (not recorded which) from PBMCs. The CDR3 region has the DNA TGTGCCAGCAGCCGGGGGGGTACTAATGAAAAACTGTTTTTT. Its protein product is CASSRGGTNEKLFF.